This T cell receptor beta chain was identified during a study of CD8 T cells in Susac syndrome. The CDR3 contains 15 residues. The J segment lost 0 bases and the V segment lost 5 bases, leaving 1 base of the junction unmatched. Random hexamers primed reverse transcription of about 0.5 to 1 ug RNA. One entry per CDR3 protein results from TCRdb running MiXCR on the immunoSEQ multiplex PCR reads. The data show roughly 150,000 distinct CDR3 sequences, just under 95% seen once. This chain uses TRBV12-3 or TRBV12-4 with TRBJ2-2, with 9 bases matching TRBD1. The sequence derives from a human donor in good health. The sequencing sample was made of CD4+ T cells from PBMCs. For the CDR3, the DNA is TGTGCCAGCAGTGGACAGGGGACGAACACCGGGGAGCTGTTTTTT. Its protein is CASSGQGTNTGELFF.